The rows below give T cell receptor beta chains drawn from one sample of a study of cytomegalovirus exposure and HLA in healthy donors. Some clones are missing from TCRdb's copy, which holds only in-frame ones; the method was immunoSEQ multiplex PCR. This sample has 150,000 to 200,000 clones; roughly 80% occur once, and the top ten carry around 2%. The sequenced material came from PBMCs. All receptors come from a man aged 25 to 40 in good health and CMV-seropositive. The CDR3 runs from the conserved cysteine through the conserved F or W. The D gene is left open where the match is weak. Only part of the rows carry a size: once, few, many, or a class if the clone is expanded.

j_call v_call d_call clone_size cdr3_aa cdr3_nt
TRBJ1-2 TRBV4-3 TRBD1 once CASSQEGQGRGGYTF TGCGCCAGCAGCCAAGAGGGACAGGGGCGGGGGGGCTACACCTTC
TRBJ1-1 TRBV2 TRBD1 - CASSVNRGGGEAFF TGTGCCAGCAGCGTAAACAGGGGCGGAGGTGAAGCTTTCTTT
TRBJ1-5 TRBV6-1 - few CASSRNLDGNQPQHF TGTGCCAGCAGCAGGAACCTTGACGGCAATCAGCCCCAGCATTTT
TRBJ2-3 TRBV7-3 TRBD2 once CASSLTSGGLDTQYF TGTGCCAGCAGCCTGACTAGCGGGGGGTTGGATACGCAGTATTTT
TRBJ1-2 TRBV30 TRBD1 - CAWSTSLQGRYGYTF TGTGCCTGGAGTACTTCGTTACAGGGGCGCTATGGCTACACCTTC
TRBJ1-5 TRBV6-5 - - CASSYPGKGQPQHF TGTGCCAGCAGTTACCCAGGGAAGGGTCAGCCCCAGCATTTT
TRBJ2-2 TRBV12-5 TRBD2 - CASGSGANTGELFF TGTGCTAGCGGAAGCGGGGCGAACACCGGGGAGCTGTTTTTT
TRBJ1-5 TRBV19 - few CASSIEGGRPQPQHF TGTGCCAGTAGTATAGAGGGGGGGCGCCCCCAGCCCCAGCATTTT
TRBJ1-6 TRBV7-9 - - CASSPSSGDNSPLHF TGTGCCAGCAGCCCGAGCTCAGGGGATAATTCACCCCTCCACTTT
TRBJ2-3 TRBV6-5 - few CASSSLGGGPDTQYF TGTGCCAGCAGCTCGTTAGGGGGGGGGCCAGATACGCAGTATTTT
TRBJ2-5 TRBV25-1 - - CASRTPGGKETQYF TGTGCCAGCAGGACCCCCGGAGGAAAAGAGACCCAGTACTTC
TRBJ2-7 TRBV11-1 - - CASSLANRVVEQYF TGTGCCAGCAGCTTAGCGAACAGGGTCGTCGAGCAGTACTTC
TRBJ1-1 TRBV2 - - CASSADKQNTEAFF TGTGCCAGCAGTGCGGACAAGCAGAACACTGAAGCTTTCTTT
TRBJ1-5 TRBV19 - - CASSWQNQPQHF TGTGCCAGTAGTTGGCAAAATCAGCCCCAGCATTTT
TRBJ2-5 TRBV7-4 TRBD2 - CASSHKRGRGETQYF TGTGCCAGCAGCCATAAGCGGGGGAGGGGAGAGACCCAGTACTTC
TRBJ1-5 TRBV13 TRBD1 - CASSSRTGLQHF TGTGCCAGCAGCTCCCGGACAGGGCTCCAGCATTTT